A single sample gave rise to the 9 T cell receptor beta chains below, sequenced in a study of shared clonotypes between healthy human individuals. Produced via immunoSEQ multiplex PCR; TCRdb's table is partial and in-frame only. This table has about 1 million clones, roughly 80% appearing once. The specimen sequenced was memory CD4+ T cells sorted from blood. Subset defined: CD45RA-negative fraction. The receptors come from a man aged 18 to 30 in good health.

The genes are TRBV13 and TRBJ2-3, with 9 bases identical to TRBD1. From germline, CDR1 is PRHDT and CDR2 FYEKMQ (reference sequence). Germline trimming cut 2 bases from V and 4 bases from J; bases unmatched to any gene: 4. The CDR3 runs 15 residues. In DNA form, the CDR3 reads TGTGCCAGCAGCTTAAAGGACAGGGGCCCAGATACGCAGTATTTT. Translating gives CASSLKDRGPDTQYF. The entire variable domain, with the rest obtained from reference TRBV13 and TRBJ2-3, is as follows: AAGVIQSPRHLIKEKRETATLKCYPIPRHDTVYWYQQGPGQDPQFLISFYEKMQSDKGSIPDRFSAQQFSDYHSELNMSSLELGDSALYFCASSLKDRGPDTQYFGPGTRLTVL.

The chain couples TRBV30 to TRBJ1-3; TRBD1 matches 7 bases. The V gene end was trimmed by 0 bases and the J gene end by 2 bases; junction bases not matched to a gene: 1. Per the germline V gene, CDR1 is GTSNPN and CDR2 is SVGIG (reference sequence). This CDR3 contains 14 residues. In nucleotides, the CDR3 is TGTGCCTGGAGTGTAGGGGGCGCTGGAAACACCATATATTTT. Amino acids: CAWSVGGAGNTIYF.

J is TRBJ2-5 and V is TRBV2; 7 positions agree with TRBD2. V trimming: 7 bases; J trimming: 1 base; junction bases outside the gene matches: 12. This CDR3 is 16 amino acids long. Germline-derived CDR1 and CDR2 are SNHLY and FYNNEI. CDR3 protein: CASTGKRSGAQETQYF. DNA of the CDR3: TGTGCCAGCACAGGGAAAAGGAGCGGGGCCCAAGAGACCCAGTACTTC.

The chain employs TRBV2 and TRBJ1-1; D not resolved. The CDR3 runs 13 residues. V lost 6 bases and J lost 5, with 13 bases in between. Germline V gene lookup returns CDR1 SNHLY and CDR2 FYNNEI. The CDR3 bases are TGTGCCAGCAGCACATGGGCCGGGACTGAAGCTTTCTTT. This codes for CASSTWAGTEAFF.

The CDR3 DNA sequence: TGTGCCATCAGCTACCGGCGGGAGTCCTACGAGCAGTACTTC. Translating gives CAISYRRESYEQYF. The chain combines TRBV10-3 with TRBJ2-7; 7 nucleotides agree with TRBD2. Per germline, CDR1 ENHRY and CDR2 SYGVKD. The CDR3 consists of 14 residues. V dropped 6 bases and J dropped 1; count of bases not matched to a gene: 6.

About this clone: The sample has other DNA sequences that encode this CDR3 too. The chain joins TRBV18 to TRBJ1-6; 7 nucleotides match TRBD1. The CDR3 sequence is 14 residues long. Germline trimming cut 3 bases from V and 5 bases from J; bases unmatched to any gene: 1. Germline V gene lookup returns CDR1 KGHSH and CDR2 LQKENI. This chain's CDR3 is CASSPGQNNSPLHF. CDR3 nucleotides: TGTGCCAGCTCACCGGGACAGAATAATTCACCCCTCCACTTT.

The V gene is TRBV4-1, the J gene TRBJ1-4; D ambiguous. V was shortened by 0 bases and J by 1 base, with 9 bases between the two germline ends. CDR1 is MGHRA, CDR2 YSYEKL, per germline. The CDR3 is made up of 16 amino acids. DNA for the CDR3: TGCGCCAGCAGCCAAGATCCTGGAGGAACTAATGAAAAACTGTTTTTT. It encodes CASSQDPGGTNEKLFF.

In its sample, this clone was seen once. This rearrangement joins TRBV27 to TRBJ2-7, with 9 bases lining up with TRBD2. The V gene's germline CDR1 is MNHEY and CDR2 SMNVEV (reference sequence). J was trimmed by 0 bases and V by 3 bases; bases with no gene match: 0. The CDR3 covers 14 residues. CDR3 sequence reads: CASSLTSGSYEQYF. For the CDR3, the DNA is TGTGCCAGCAGTTTGACTAGCGGCTCCTACGAGCAGTACTTC.

The V and J genes are TRBV7-9 and TRBJ2-5; D may be TRBD1 or TRBD2 (6 bases each). Germline-derived CDR1 and CDR2 are SEHNR and FQNEAQ (reference sequence). V lost 1 base to trimming and J lost 4 bases, with 16 bases between them. This CDR3 region has 16 residues. CDR3 sequence (DNA): TGTGCCAGCAGCTTAGTTTCCGGGGGCTGGGTAGAGACCCAGTACTTC. This gives the protein CASSLVSGGWVETQYF.